These 26 T cell receptor beta chains share one sample of origin, sequenced in a study of blood T cell repertoires in COVID-19 (dated by TCRdb to 2018 to 2020). Libraries were constructed by the immunoSEQ multiplex PCR assay. Imported from immuneACCESS, the table was reduced by TCRdb to in-frame sequences with V and J called. These copies leave out some clones; in studies compared against another copy, an unresolved V gene accounts for under half, and the cause of the remainder is not known. Across this sample there are fewer than 450,000 clones, with roughly 84% seen only once. The leading ten clones occupy roughly 1% of the sample. Specimen: PBMCs or T cells enriched from blood (not recorded which). The receptors derive from a young woman who had recovered from COVID-19.

The rearrangement links TRBV9 to TRBJ2-3; 7 bases align to TRBD2. V was pared by 4 bases and J by 2 bases, with 7 bases of the junction left unmatched. CDR3 length: 15 amino acids. Germline assignment: CDR1 SGDLS and CDR2 YYNGEE. The CDR3 bases are TGTGCCAGCAGCCCTAGCGGTTCTTCCACAGATACGCAGTATTTT. As protein: CASSPSGSSTDTQYF.

Here the CDR3 reads CASSPGQESSYNEQFF. DNA for the CDR3: TGTGCCAGCAGCCCAGGACAGGAGAGCTCCTACAATGAGCAGTTCTTC. The V and J genes are TRBV7-9 and TRBJ2-1, with 7 bases aligning to TRBD1. The V segment lost 5 bases and the J segment 0 bases; nucleotides outside the gene matches: 7. CDR1 is SEHNR, CDR2 FQNEAQ, per germline (reference sequence). This CDR3 is built from 16 residues.

The gene calls are TRBV28 and TRBJ1-1; D gene unclear. The germline gives CDR1 MDHEN, CDR2 SYDVKM. The CDR3 sequence is 16 residues long. V lost 6 bases, J lost 3 bases, and 20 bases lay in between. In nucleotides, the CDR3 is TGTGCCAGCAGCAGTTTTAAAGAGGGCTTGTACACTGAAGCTTTCTTT. Its protein is CASSSFKEGLYTEAFF.

This CDR3 is CSVANRGWNTEAFF. CDR3 nucleotide sequence: TGCAGCGTTGCAAACAGGGGATGGAACACTGAAGCTTTCTTT. V is TRBV29-1 and J is TRBJ1-1; TRBD1 agrees at 7 bases. Germline CDR1 reads SQVTM; CDR2 reads ANQGSEA. After removal of 4 bases from V and 1 base from J, the junction contained 6 bases not matched to a gene. The CDR3 is made up of 14 amino acids.

This sequence joins TRBV7-2 and TRBJ1-2; tentative D call: TRBD1 (6 bases). This CDR3 is 12 amino acids long. V was pared by 5 bases and J by 7 bases, with 11 bases between. Germline V gene sequence: CDR1 SGHTA, CDR2 FQGNSA. CDR3 region: CASSPDRFGYTF. CDR3 DNA: TGTGCCAGCAGCCCAGACAGGTTTGGCTACACCTTC.

The genes are TRBV11-2 and TRBJ2-5, with 8 bases fitting TRBD1. J gave up 1 base and V 5 bases, and 6 bases lay outside the gene matches. The CDR3 consists of 15 residues. Germline assignment: CDR1 SGHAT and CDR2 FQNNGV. The CDR3: CASSASGQAQETQYF. CDR3 coding DNA: TGTGCCAGCAGCGCCTCGGGACAGGCCCAAGAGACCCAGTACTTC.

The rearrangement uses TRBV7-9 and TRBJ2-7; possible D gene TRBD2, 5 bases. There are 13 residues in the CDR3. The germline gives CDR1 SEHNR, CDR2 FQNEAQ (reference sequence). V was shortened by 4 bases and J by 3 bases, with 10 bases between the two germline ends. CDR3 DNA: TGTGCCAGCAGCTCCGGGATTTACTACGAGCAGTACTTC. Translated: CASSSGIYYEQYF. Full variable domain (missing parts from reference TRBV7-9 and TRBJ2-7): DTGVSQNPRHKITKRGQNVTFRCDPISEHNRLYWYRQTLGQGPEFLTYFQNEAQLEKSRLLSDRFSAERPKGSFSTLEIQRTEQGDSAMYLCASSSGIYYEQYFGPGTRLTVT.

The CDR3: CASSMTVSFTDTQYF. The DNA of the CDR3 is TGTGCCAGTAGTATGACCGTTAGCTTCACAGATACGCAGTATTTT. The chain recombines TRBV19 with TRBJ2-3; D remains unclear. V was shortened by 3 bases and J by 2 bases, with 12 bases between the two germline ends. The CDR3 extends over 15 amino acids. Germline CDR1 and CDR2: LNHDA and SQIVND (reference sequence).

CDR3 region: CSVAPRTDYEQYF. As DNA, the CDR3 is TGCAGCGTTGCTCCGCGGACAGACTACGAGCAGTACTTC. V gene TRBV29-1 combines with J gene TRBJ2-7, with D possibly being TRBD1 (6 bases). The germline V gene encodes CDR1 SQVTM and CDR2 ANQGSEA. The length of the CDR3 is 13 residues. V was pared by 4 bases and J by 3 bases, with 13 bases between.

This clone was observed once. The chain is built from TRBV5-5 and TRBJ2-3; tentatively, D is TRBD1 (6 bases). CDR1 and CDR2 (germline): SGHKS, YYEKEE (reference sequence). Trimming pared 2 bases from V and 3 bases from J, leaving 10 bases between. The CDR3 length is 14 residues. CDR3 nucleotides: TGTGCCAGCAGCTTACTACAGGGTACAGATACGCAGTATTTT. Protein sequence: CASSLLQGTDTQYF.

The chain joins TRBV7-9 to TRBJ1-1, with no clear D. Deletions cut 5 bases from V and 1 base from J, with 11 bases between. This CDR3 is 14 amino acids long. Germline V gene lookup returns CDR1 SEHNR and CDR2 FQNEAQ (reference sequence). This CDR3 is CASSPPRGNTEAFF. The CDR3 DNA is TGTGCCAGCAGCCCTCCGCGAGGGAACACTGAAGCTTTCTTT.

The V call is TRBV19, the J call TRBJ2-7, with a weak D call TRBD1 (6 bases). The V gene lost 6 bases and the J gene lost 7 bases, with 16 bases spanning the gap. Germline CDR1 reads LNHDA; CDR2 reads SQIVND (reference sequence). The CDR3 extends over 13 amino acids. CDR3 residues: CASRPRGEFEQYF. In nucleotides, the CDR3 is TGTGCCAGTAGGCCCAGGGGAGAGTTTGAGCAGTACTTC.

This clone was detected only a few times. In DNA form, the CDR3 reads TGTGCCTGGAGCGAGGGACTGGACAATTCACCCCTCCACTTT. Translation: CAWSEGLDNSPLHF. The rearrangement links TRBV30 to TRBJ1-6; perhaps TRBD1 as D (5 bases). This CDR3 has 14 residues. V was trimmed by 3 bases and J by 7 bases, leaving 13 bases between them. Germline V gives CDR1 GTSNPN, CDR2 SVGIG (reference sequence).

Remarks on this clone: The CDR3 ends on some other residue instead of the conserved phenylalanine or tryptophan, so this is likely a read error. No DNA is shown, since the ends of the CDR3 on it are uncertain; the CDR3 is the one TCRdb lists. The CDR3: CASSLISSRSITFTGQGPILIN. This chain uses TRBV7-6 with TRBJ1-5; TRBD1 is the table's D call, not checked against the DNA. The germline V gene encodes CDR1 SGHVS and CDR2 FNYEAQ. The CDR3 region is 22 residues in length, termini included.

The genes are TRBV5-1 and TRBJ2-7; 10 nucleotides line up with TRBD1. The CDR3 totals 15 residues. The germline gives CDR1 SGHRS, CDR2 YFSETQ. The J segment lost 4 bases and the V segment lost 4 bases, leaving 8 bases of the junction unmatched. DNA for the CDR3: TGCGCCAGCAGCCGGACAGGGACAGGGGTGTACGAGCAGTACTTC. It specifies CASSRTGTGVYEQYF.

The chain recombines TRBV25-1 with TRBJ2-3; D gene unclear. From germline, CDR1 is MGHDK and CDR2 SYGVNS. V was cut by 7 bases and J by 6 bases, with 11 bases left in between. The CDR3 spans 12 residues. The CDR3 loop reads CASMGPPDTQYF. The CDR3 nucleotides read TGTGCCAGCATGGGCCCCCCGGATACGCAGTATTTT.

This chain uses TRBV11-2 with TRBJ1-5; 10 bases line up with TRBD1. From germline, CDR1 is SGHAT and CDR2 FQNNGV. Trimming cost V 1 base and J 9 bases; bases outside gene matches: 3. The CDR3 loop spans 14 amino acids. The DNA of the CDR3 is TGTGCCAGCAGCTTAGGGACAGGGGGAACGCCCCAGCATTTT. The encoded protein is CASSLGTGGTPQHF.

The gene calls are TRBV10-2 and TRBJ1-1; TRBD1 might be the D (5 bases). From germline, CDR1 is WSHSY and CDR2 SAAADI. V lost 6 bases and J lost 8, with 19 bases in between. The CDR3 consists of 14 residues. In nucleotides, the CDR3 is TGCGCCAGCAGGCCCGGGGCCTCAGCGGGCGAAGCTTTCTTT. This sequence encodes CASRPGASAGEAFF.

This chain joins TRBV27 and TRBJ2-3, with 7 bases matching TRBD2. The V and J ends lost 3 bases and 1 base, in that order; junction bases with no gene match: 7. Germline-derived CDR1 and CDR2 are MNHEY and SMNVEV (reference sequence). There are 16 residues in the CDR3. As DNA, the CDR3 is TGTGCCAGCAGTTTGGTCCCCACTAGCGGCACAGATACGCAGTATTTT. It encodes CASSLVPTSGTDTQYF.

The J gene is TRBJ2-3, the V gene TRBV7-9; D may be TRBD2 (5 bases). The V gene's germline CDR1 is SEHNR and CDR2 FQNEAQ (reference sequence). The CDR3 is 15 residues long. Trimming removed 4 bases from V and 1 base from J, with 12 bases in between. CDR3 protein: CASSSAGSGTDTQYF. The CDR3 coding sequence is TGTGCCAGCAGCTCCGCCGGTAGCGGCACAGATACGCAGTATTTT.

The V and J genes are TRBV27 and TRBJ1-5; D might be TRBD1 (5 bases). Trimming removed 8 bases at V and 4 bases at J, with 21 bases between. The CDR3 consists of 16 residues. CDR1 is MNHEY and CDR2 is SMNVEV in the germline V gene (reference sequence). DNA for the CDR3: TGTGCCAGCGCTTCAGTCGGGCAGGGTAGGAATCAGCCCCAGCATTTT. It yields the protein CASASVGQGRNQPQHF.

For the CDR3, the DNA is TGCGCCAGCAGCCAGGTCGAACTCACAGGGGGCGGCAATCAGCCCCAGCATTTT. Translated: CASSQVELTGGGNQPQHF. V usage is TRBV4-1 and J usage is TRBJ1-5; 9 positions agree with TRBD1. CDR1 is MGHRA and CDR2 is YSYEKL in the germline V gene. There are 18 residues in the CDR3. V gave up 3 bases and J gave up 2 bases; unmatched junction bases: 11.

This clone was observed a few times. The chain joins TRBV19 to TRBJ2-2; 9 bases agree with TRBD2. Trimming removed 7 bases from V and 12 bases from J; junction bases left unmatched: 6. The germline CDR1 and CDR2 sequences are LNHDA and SQIVND (reference sequence). CDR3 length: 12 residues. The CDR3 sequence: CASNESGGQLFF. The CDR3 bases are TGTGCCAGTAATGAGAGCGGGGGGCAGCTGTTTTTT.

The chain employs TRBV24-1 and TRBJ1-2, with D possibly matching TRBD1 (6 bases). CDR3 length equals 17 residues. Germline-derived CDR1 and CDR2 are KGHDR and SFDVKD. Trimming took off 2 bases at V and 0 bases at J, with 15 bases between the two ends. The CDR3 here is CATSDSSTTGANYGYTF. The CDR3 region has the DNA TGTGCCACCAGTGATTCCTCCACGACAGGAGCTAACTATGGCTACACCTTC.

V and J are TRBV28 and TRBJ1-4; 9 nucleotides line up with TRBD1. Unmatched junction bases numbered 15, after V lost 6 bases and J lost 4 bases. Germline CDR1 is MDHEN and CDR2 is SYDVKM. The CDR3 loop spans 18 amino acids. CDR3 amino acids: CASRAGTGSRWGNEKLFF. CDR3 DNA: TGTGCCAGCAGAGCCGGGACAGGGTCACGCTGGGGTAATGAAAAACTGTTTTTT.

V usage is TRBV20-1 and J usage is TRBJ1-1; D ambiguous. The CDR3 is made up of 11 amino acids. From germline, CDR1 is DFQATT and CDR2 SNEGSKA (reference sequence). DNA for the CDR3: TGCTGTTGGGGAGGGCTCAGTGAAGCTTTCTTT. Its protein product is CCWGGLSEAFF.